A single sample gave rise to the 6 T cell receptor beta chains below, sequenced in a study of shared clonotypes between healthy human individuals. Using immunoSEQ multiplex PCR, the repertoire was profiled, and TCRdb retains in-frame clones only, with some absent. The table has approximately 1,500,000 clones, 98% seen once. Sequenced material: naive CD4+ T cells sorted from blood. Subset indicated: CD45RA+ positively selected. The receptors derive from a man between 25 and 39 years old in good health.

V is TRBV9 and J is TRBJ2-1, with D unclear. Germline V gene sequence: CDR1 SGDLS, CDR2 YYNGEE. The CDR3 consists of 14 residues. V was shortened by 5 bases and J by 3 bases, with 12 bases between the two germline ends. CDR3 region: CASSANGLYNEQFF. The CDR3 DNA sequence: TGTGCCAGCAGTGCGAACGGGCTCTACAATGAGCAGTTCTTC.

The sample holds one count of this clone. This CDR3 reads CASSMEIGYLDGEQYF. The CDR3 region has the DNA TGTGCCAGTAGTATGGAAATCGGCTACCTTGACGGCGAGCAGTACTTC. The chain links TRBV19 to TRBJ2-7; no clear D gene. V dropped 3 bases and J dropped 6 bases, with 21 bases sitting between them. Germline V lookup: CDR1 LNHDA, CDR2 SQIVND (reference sequence). CDR3 size: 16 residues.

This clone occurred once. CDR3 protein: CASSPQGAGALGEQYF. CDR3 in DNA: TGTGCCAGCAGTCCTCAGGGGGCGGGGGCCCTAGGCGAGCAGTACTTC. The chain couples TRBV28 to TRBJ2-7, with a possible D match to TRBD1 (8 bases). Germline assignment: CDR1 MDHEN and CDR2 SYDVKM. V lost 5 bases to trimming and J lost 6 bases, with 23 bases between them. This CDR3 is 16 amino acids long.

Worth noting for this clone: Other DNA variants within this sample encode the same CDR3. The V and J genes are TRBV18 and TRBJ2-7, with 7 bases lining up with TRBD1. Looked up from germline, CDR1 is KGHSH and CDR2 is LQKENI. This CDR3 spans 13 amino acids. V lost 6 bases, J lost 2 bases, and 4 bases stayed unmatched. The CDR3 here is CASSLDRAYEQYF. Here the CDR3 DNA reads TGTGCCAGCTCGCTCGACAGGGCCTACGAGCAGTACTTC.

The chain is built from TRBV9 and TRBJ2-5; D is possibly TRBD2 (5 bases). The CDR3 is 16 residues long. Trimming cost V 0 bases and J 1 base, with 13 bases left between them. Germline values: CDR1 SGDLS, CDR2 YYNGEE. The chain's CDR3 is CASSVAPLAIQETQYF. As DNA, the CDR3 is TGTGCCAGCAGCGTAGCGCCTTTAGCGATCCAAGAGACCCAGTACTTC.

V and J are TRBV4-2 and TRBJ2-7, with 11 bases aligning to TRBD1. The germline gives CDR1 LGHNA, CDR2 YNFKEQ. CDR3 length: 15 amino acids. Losses at the gene ends were 0 bases for V and 2 bases for J; bases not matched to a gene: 0. Here the CDR3 reads CASSQEGQGAYEQYF. CDR3 DNA sequence: TGTGCCAGCAGCCAAGAGGGACAGGGGGCCTACGAGCAGTACTTC.